This T cell receptor beta chain was profiled in a study of identifying expanded T cells in peripheral blood. The germline CDR1 and CDR2 sequences are KGHSH and LQKENI. The CDR3 has 14 residues. With 6 bases removed from V and 4 bases from J, the gap between germline ends came to 15 bases. TCRdb's copy holds only in-frame clones and misses some; the assay was immunoSEQ multiplex PCR. The sample holds some 90,000 clones, approximately 84% seen once. Healthy donors had no documented immune events, such as infections, while sampled. The chain employs TRBV18 and TRBJ1-2, with D perhaps matching TRBD1 (5 bases). Sequenced: blood. This clonotype was sampled from a person between 18 and 75 years old in good health. In nucleotides, the CDR3 is TGTGCCAGCTCTCCCGGGACTTCCGCCTATGGCTACACCTTC. This gives the protein CASSPGTSAYGYTF.